Listed below are T cell receptor beta chains from one sample, sequenced in a study of blood T cell repertoires in COVID-19. Using immunoSEQ multiplex PCR, the repertoire was profiled, and TCRdb retains in-frame clones only, with some absent. The sample carries about 300,000 clones, nearly 90% recorded once. The sample consisted of PBMCs or T cells enriched from blood (not recorded which). Receptors originate from a woman aged 25 to 39 who had recovered from COVID-19. CDR3s include the opening cysteine and the closing phenylalanine or tryptophan. D genes are given only for firm matches. Not every row has a clone size; where given, it reads once, few, many or a size class.

>TRBV10-1|few|TRBD1|TRBJ1-2
TGCGCCAGCCCTCGACAGGGTCCTGACTGCTATGGCTACACCTTC
CASPRQGPDCYGYTF
>TRBV3-1/TRBV3-2|.|.|TRBJ1-1
TGTGCCAGCAGCCTTCAGGGCACTGAAGCTTTCTTT
CASSLQGTEAFF
>TRBV20-1|.|TRBD2|TRBJ2-1
TGCAGTGCTAGTGGTCTAGCGGCCACCTACAATGAGCAGTTCTTC
CSASGLAATYNEQFF
>TRBV30|once|TRBD1|TRBJ2-5
TGTGCCTGGAGACAGGGGGCGCGAGAGACCCAGTACTTC
CAWRQGARETQYF
>TRBV7-2|.|.|TRBJ1-1
TGTGCCAGCAGCTTAGCCAGGGCCACTGAAGCTTTCTTT
CASSLARATEAFF
>TRBV15|.|.|TRBJ1-5
TGTGCCACCATTCATACGGGCAGGGTCAATCAGCCCCAGCATTTT
CATIHTGRVNQPQHF
>TRBV19|.|.|TRBJ1-6
TGTGCCAGTAGTCCCCAGGGCTATAATTCACCCCTCCACTTT
CASSPQGYNSPLHF
>TRBV2|.|TRBD1|TRBJ1-1
TGTGCCAGCAGTTATAGACAGGGACTTGAAGCTTTCTTT
CASSYRQGLEAFF
>TRBV18|.|.|TRBJ1-3
TGTGCCAGCTCACCATATACAGGGCCCAGCTCTGGAAACACCATATATTTT
CASSPYTGPSSGNTIYF
>TRBV20-1|.|.|TRBJ1-1
TGCAGTGCTAGAGATAGTGCCGGGGCTTTCTTT
CSARDSAGAFF
>TRBV3-1/TRBV3-2|.|TRBD2|TRBJ2-3
TGTGCCAGCAGCCAAGATCTGGCGGGGGGCACAGATACGCAGTATTTT
CASSQDLAGGTDTQYF
>TRBV29-1|.|.|TRBJ1-1
TGCAGCGTTCGCCCCGGCGGGAACACTGAAGCTTTCTTT
CSVRPGGNTEAFF
>TRBV6-2/TRBV6-3|.|.|TRBJ2-7
TGTGCCAGCAGTGACGGGGTAGGGCAGTACTTC
CASSDGVGQYF
>TRBV7-9|few|.|TRBJ1-2
TGTGCCAGCAGCCCGAAATCCGGGGTGGGCTACACCTTC
CASSPKSGVGYTF
>TRBV7-3|.|TRBD2|TRBJ2-5
TGTGCCAGCAGCTTCCTTAGCGGGGGAGAAGAGACCCAGTACTTC
CASSFLSGGEETQYF
>TRBV19|.|TRBD1|TRBJ2-7
TGTGCCAGTAGTGACGGGACAGGGACCTATCTGGAGCAGTACTTC
CASSDGTGTYLEQYF
>TRBV9|once|.|TRBJ1-1
TGTGCCAGCAGCCCAGTATTGGCAGGGAACACTGAAGCTTTCTTT
CASSPVLAGNTEAFF
>TRBV18|.|.|TRBJ1-3
TGTGCCAGCTCACCTAGCGAGGCGTCGAACTCTGGAAACACCATATATTTT
CASSPSEASNSGNTIYF
>TRBV19|.|.|TRBJ1-3
TGTGCCAGTAGTATAGACAGGGACTGGTCTGGAAACACCATATATTTT
CASSIDRDWSGNTIYF
>TRBV19|.|TRBD1|TRBJ1-4
TGTGCCAGTAGTCACAGGGATCCAGGGGGTGAAAAACTGTTTTTT
CASSHRDPGGEKLFF
>TRBV3-1/TRBV3-2|.|TRBD1|TRBJ2-7
TGTGCCAGCAGCCAATTCCGGACAGGCCTAAGGTACTTC
CASSQFRTGLRYF
>TRBV6-1|.|.|TRBJ1-2
TGTGCCAGCAGTGATGCGCTGATGGGGGCGCGGGGCTACACCTTC
CASSDALMGARGYTF
>TRBV29-1|.|TRBD2|TRBJ2-3
TGCAGCGTCGCTGCGGGGGGGACACCGGGCGTGGATACGCAGTATTTT
CSVAAGGTPGVDTQYF
>TRBV7-9|.|.|TRBJ2-2
TGTGCCAGCAGCCGCACCGGGACTCCGAACACCGGGGAGCTGTTTTTT
CASSRTGTPNTGELFF
>TRBV7-9|.|.|TRBJ2-1
TGTGCCAGCAGCTCCCCCTCGGGGGAGAATGAGCAGTTCTTC
CASSSPSGENEQFF
>TRBV6-5|.|.|TRBJ1-4
TGTGCCAGCAGGGGGCGAGTCGGTGAAAAACTGTTTTTT
CASRGRVGEKLFF
>TRBV29-1|.|TRBD1|TRBJ1-4
TGCAGCGCCATTCGTGGGACAGCGGATGAAAAACTGTTTTTT
CSAIRGTADEKLFF
>TRBV4-2|.|TRBD2|TRBJ2-5
TGTGCCAGCAGCCAAGAGAGGGGACTAGCAAACCAGTACTTC
CASSQERGLANQYF
>TRBV7-8|.|.|TRBJ1-1
TGTGCCAGCAGCTTAGCGGCGAGGACTGAAGCTTTCTTT
CASSLAARTEAFF
>TRBV5-1|.|TRBD2|TRBJ2-7
TGCGCCAGCAGCTTGGACGGGGGGAACTCCTACGAGCAGTACTTC
CASSLDGGNSYEQYF
>TRBV5-6|.|.|TRBJ1-4
TGTGCCAGCAGCGCGGGGGGGCCACGAGGGGAAAAACTGTTTTTT
CASSAGGPRGEKLFF
>TRBV29-1|.|.|TRBJ1-2
TGCAGCGTTGAAGACCGGCGGAACTATGGCTACACCTTC
CSVEDRRNYGYTF
>TRBV28|.|TRBD1|TRBJ1-1
TGTGCCAGCAGTTCGGACAGGGTCAGGAACACTGAAGCTTTCTTT
CASSSDRVRNTEAFF
>TRBV10-3|.|.|TRBJ2-3
TGTGCCATCAGTGACCAGGGTTGGTCAGATACGCAGTATTTT
CAISDQGWSDTQYF
>TRBV7-8|.|.|TRBJ2-1
TGTGCCAGCAGCTTAAGATCAGGGTTGGGCAATGAGCAGTTCTTC
CASSLRSGLGNEQFF
>TRBV7-9|.|TRBD2|TRBJ2-1
TGTGCCAGCACCGCGAGCGGGGGTTTTGCCACTGACGACAATGAGCAGTTCTTC
CASTASGGFATDDNEQFF
>TRBV5-3|.|TRBD1|TRBJ1-1
TGTGCCAGAAGCCCGGGACAGGGGTTCCCTGAAGCTTTCTTT
CARSPGQGFPEAFF
>TRBV19|once|TRBD1|TRBJ2-7
TGTGCCAGTAGTAGGGACAGGGGGGTCTACGAGCAGTACTTC
CASSRDRGVYEQYF
>TRBV7-9|.|.|TRBJ1-2
TGTGCCAGCAGCTTAGGTAGACAGTCTGTTTCTGGCTACACCTTC
CASSLGRQSVSGYTF
>TRBV5-6|.|.|TRBJ1-2
TGTGCCAGCAGCCGAGTGGGGGCGGGTGGCTACACCTTC
CASSRVGAGGYTF
>TRBV29-1|.|TRBD1|TRBJ2-3
TGCAGCGTTGTGGGACAGGGGGCGAATACGCAGTATTTT
CSVVGQGANTQYF
>TRBV7-9|.|TRBD1|TRBJ1-1
TGTGCCAGCAGCCCCGGACAGGGTTTTGACACTGAAGCTTTCTTT
CASSPGQGFDTEAFF
>TRBV9|few|TRBD1|TRBJ2-2
TGTGCCAGCAGCGTAGGTCCGGACAGGGCATACACCGGGGAGCTGTTTTTT
CASSVGPDRAYTGELFF
>TRBV7-2|.|TRBD2|TRBJ2-2
TGTGCCAGCAGCTCACGGGGGGGCACCGGGGAGCTGTTTTTT
CASSSRGGTGELFF
>TRBV2|once|.|TRBJ1-5
TGTGCCAGCAGTGATCCCGATCAGCCCCAGCATTTT
CASSDPDQPQHF
>TRBV6-5|.|.|TRBJ2-7
TGTGCCAGCAGTTTCGCACAGAGCTCCTACGAGCAGTACTTC
CASSFAQSSYEQYF